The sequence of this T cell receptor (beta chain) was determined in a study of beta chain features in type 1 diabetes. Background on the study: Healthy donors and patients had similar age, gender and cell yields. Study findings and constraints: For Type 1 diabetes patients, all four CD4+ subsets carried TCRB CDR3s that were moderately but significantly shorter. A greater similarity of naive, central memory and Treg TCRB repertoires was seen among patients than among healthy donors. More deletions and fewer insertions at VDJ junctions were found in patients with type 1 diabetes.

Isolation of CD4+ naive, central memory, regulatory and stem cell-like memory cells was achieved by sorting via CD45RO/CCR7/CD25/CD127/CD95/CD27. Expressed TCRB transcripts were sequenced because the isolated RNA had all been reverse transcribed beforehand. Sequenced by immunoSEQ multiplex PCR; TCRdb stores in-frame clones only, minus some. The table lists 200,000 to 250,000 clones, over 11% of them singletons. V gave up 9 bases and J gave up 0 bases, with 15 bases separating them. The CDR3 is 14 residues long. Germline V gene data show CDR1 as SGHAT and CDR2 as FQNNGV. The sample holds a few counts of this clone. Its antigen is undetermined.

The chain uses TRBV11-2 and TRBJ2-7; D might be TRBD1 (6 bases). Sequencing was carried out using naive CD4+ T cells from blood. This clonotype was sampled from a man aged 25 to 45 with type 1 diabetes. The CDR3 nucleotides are TGTGCCAGTAGACAGGATACCTCCTCCTACGAGCAGTACTTC. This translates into CASRQDTSSYEQYF.